This T cell receptor (beta chain) is from a study of blood T cell repertoires in COVID-19. On the study more broadly: Both acute and convalescent COVID-19 samples were obtained from the United States, Italy and Spain.

V was pared by 2 bases and J by 6 bases, with 13 bases between. There are 14 residues in the CDR3. In germline, CDR1 is MGHDK, CDR2 SYGVNS. The authors' processing: Amplification of reference gene primers was used by the study to estimate nucleated cell counts. Clones were read by immunoSEQ multiplex PCR, and TCRdb kept only the in-frame ones, dropping some. V and J calls and clone size are copied from that table; D and trimming were computed from the DNA. The table lists under 300,000 clones, about four fifths of them singletons, with roughly 3.4% in the top ten. This receptor was identified in a woman aged 18-30 years with acute or convalescent COVID-19. The sample was peripheral blood. The rearrangement links TRBV25-1 to TRBJ1-2, with D unclear. The CDR3 DNA reads as TGTGCCAGCAGTGAAGGCGGGGAAAGGAATGGCTACACCTTC. It encodes CASSEGGERNGYTF.